This T cell receptor beta chain was identified during a study of shared T cell receptors in the human thymus. The germline CDR1 and CDR2 sequences are SEHNR and FQNEAQ (reference sequence). V lost 5 bases to trimming and J lost 1 base, with 6 bases between them. This CDR3 has 13 residues. Repertoires were generated with immunoSEQ multiplex PCR, while TCRdb's copy carries only in-frame clones and drops some. The sample shows about 660,000 clones, around 87% of them seen only once. These same records also appear under a second study, on human thymus T cells. This second study says: What appeared biased in thymic and blood repertoires was the usage of V and J genes.

This rearrangement joins TRBV7-9 to TRBJ1-5; D is unclear. Sequenced input: thymocytes. The receptor was derived from a boy less than two years old with a congenital heart defect. The CDR3 sequence: CASSPLSNQPQHF. In DNA, the CDR3 is TGTGCCAGCAGCCCCCTCAGCAATCAGCCCCAGCATTTT.